One sample yielded the 10 T cell receptor beta chains listed below, sequenced in a study of cytomegalovirus exposure and HLA in healthy donors. Both 60 Vbeta primers and 13 Jbeta primers went into the PCR. Profiled with immunoSEQ multiplex PCR; TCRdb holds only in-frame clones, not every one. The sample has 120,000 to 150,000 clones, around three quarters seen once; the top ten hold approximately 2%. Source material: PBMCs. Source of these receptors: a man aged 25-45 years in good health and CMV-seronegative.

This clone was seen just once. This chain joins TRBV5-4 and TRBJ1-2, with TRBD1 matching 10 bases. V lost 4 bases and J lost 3; bases outside the gene matches: 9. The CDR3 is 16 amino acids. The germline V gene has CDR1 SGHNT and CDR2 YYREEE (reference sequence). CDR3 amino acids: CASSQPGTGEDYGYTF. In nucleotides, the CDR3 is TGTGCCAGCAGCCAACCCGGGACAGGGGAAGACTATGGCTACACCTTC. Supplemented by reference TRBV5-4 and TRBJ1-2, the full variable domain reads ETGVTQSPTHLIKTRGQQVTLRCSSQSGHNTVSWYQQALGQGPQFIFQYYREEENGRGNFPPRFSGLQFPNYSSELNVNALELDDSALYLCASSQPGTGEDYGYTFGSGTRLTVV.

This sequence joins TRBV4-1 and TRBJ2-3; D may be TRBD1 (6 bases). The CDR3 is made up of 15 amino acids. CDR1 is MGHRA, CDR2 YSYEKL, per germline. The ends were cut back, 4 bases at V and 0 bases at J, with 11 bases in the middle. The chain's CDR3 is CASSLRQASTDTQYF. The CDR3, as DNA: TGCGCCAGCAGCCTCCGACAGGCTAGCACAGATACGCAGTATTTT.

The V gene is TRBV5-6, the J gene TRBJ2-1, with D possibly matching TRBD2 (6 bases). The CDR3 is 15 amino acids. The ends were cut back, 3 bases at V and 1 base at J, with 11 bases in the middle. Per germline, CDR1 SGHDT and CDR2 YYEEEE. CDR3 residues: CASSYLAFSYNEQFF. The CDR3 DNA follows: TGTGCCAGCAGCTACCTAGCGTTTTCCTACAATGAGCAGTTCTTC.

The V and J genes are TRBV19 and TRBJ2-6; TRBD1 matches at 7 bases. V lost 4 bases to trimming and J lost 3 bases; unmatched junction nucleotides: 9. Germline CDR1 LNHDA, CDR2 SQIVND (reference sequence). The CDR3 length is 17 residues. The CDR3 coding sequence is TGTGCCAGTAGTACCCGGCGAGGGGGCTTTGGGGCCAACGTCCTGACTTTC. It codes for CASSTRRGGFGANVLTF.

V usage is TRBV6-1 and J usage is TRBJ2-7; TRBD1 matches 7 bases. V gave up 1 base and J gave up 2 bases; unmatched junction bases: 8. The CDR3 spans 16 residues. Germline CDR1 reads MNHNS; CDR2 reads SASEGT. For the CDR3, the DNA is TGTGCCAGCAGTGAAGGGGACAGAAACCTAGCCTACGAGCAGTACTTC. It encodes CASSEGDRNLAYEQYF.

V usage is TRBV4-1 and J usage is TRBJ2-7, with 8 bases matching TRBD1. The junction had 13 bases not matched to a gene; V was cut back by 3 bases and J by 3 bases. From germline, CDR1 is MGHRA and CDR2 YSYEKL. The CDR3 contains 17 residues. DNA for the CDR3: TGCGCCAGCAGCCACCCACCCTCAGGGGGCCAAATCTACGAGCAGTACTTC. It translates to CASSHPPSGGQIYEQYF.

CDR3 region: CASSEGQGANTEAFF. CDR3 DNA: TGTGCCAGCAGTGAAGGGCAGGGGGCGAACACTGAAGCTTTCTTT. The chain has TRBV6-1 and TRBJ1-1; TRBD1 matches at 8 bases. Germline lookup yields CDR1 MNHNS and CDR2 SASEGT. The CDR3 has 15 amino acids. V lost 1 base and J lost 1; bases outside the gene matches: 2.

V gene TRBV6-1 combines with J gene TRBJ2-7; 10 nucleotides match TRBD1. The length of the CDR3 is 14 residues. The J segment lost 3 bases and the V segment lost 6 bases, leaving 5 bases of the junction unmatched. CDR1 and CDR2 from the germline V gene are MNHNS and SASEGT. CDR3 sequence (DNA): TGTGCCAGCAGCCATGACAGGGGGCTCTACGAGCAGTACTTC. It codes for CASSHDRGLYEQYF.

The chain is built from TRBV2 and TRBJ2-7, with D possibly matching TRBD2 (5 bases). Trimming pared 7 bases from V and 0 bases from J, leaving 19 bases between. The CDR3 extends over 16 amino acids. Germline CDR1 SNHLY, CDR2 FYNNEI. DNA for the CDR3: TGTGCCAGCACCAAGGACGGGATCGTGAACTCCTACGAGCAGTACTTC. It yields the protein CASTKDGIVNSYEQYF.

This sequence joins TRBV2 and TRBJ2-5; 7 nucleotides agree with TRBD2. The CDR3 consists of 14 residues. Germline V gene data show CDR1 as SNHLY and CDR2 as FYNNEI. V was clipped by 5 bases and J by 4 bases; unmatched bases: 7. This chain's CDR3 is CASSPGTTRETQYF. In DNA, the CDR3 is TGTGCCAGCAGTCCAGGGACTACCCGAGAGACCCAGTACTTC.